Presented here are 12 T cell receptor beta chains from one specimen sequenced in a study of response to subunit inactivated influenza vaccine. Each CDR3 protein gets one entry after TCRdb re-called the RT-PCR reads with MiXCR. Among some 850,000 distinct CDR3 sequences listed, roughly 20% were seen once. The starting material was PBMCs from blood, obtained roughly 5 days after vaccination. The receptors here all came from a man aged 45-65 years who received an inactivated influenza vaccine.

This clonotype was observed a handful of times. The CDR3 is CASSYSTGGVYEQYF. In DNA form, the CDR3 reads TGTGCCAGCAGTTACTCGACCGGGGGAGTCTACGAGCAGTACTTC. The chain links TRBV6-5 to TRBJ2-7; weak D call: TRBD2 (6 bases). The length of the CDR3 is 15 residues. With 0 bases removed from V and 3 bases from J, the gap between germline ends came to 12 bases. CDR1 is MNHEY, CDR2 SVGAGI, per germline.

J is TRBJ2-7 and V is TRBV27, with 8 bases aligning to TRBD2. The CDR3 is made up of 16 amino acids. V trimming: 2 bases; J trimming: 4 bases; junction bases outside the gene matches: 10. Germline CDR1 is MNHEY and CDR2 is SMNVEV (reference sequence). CDR3 region: CASSLLSGGSTYEQYF. The CDR3 DNA sequence: TGTGCCAGCAGTTTACTGAGCGGGGGTAGTACGTACGAGCAGTACTTC.

This clonotype has more than one count but fewer than ten. The chain uses TRBV20-1 and TRBJ2-1, with 12 bases fitting TRBD2. Germline assignment: CDR1 DFQATT and CDR2 SNEGSKA (reference sequence). V lost 5 bases and J lost 8; bases outside the gene matches: 10. There are 15 residues in the CDR3. The CDR3 DNA reads as TGCAGTGCTTACTCTGCTAGCGGGGGGGCAGATGAGCAGTTCTTC. It translates to CSAYSASGGADEQFF.

As regards this clonotype: Given a much more abundant clone one base away, this may be a read error. The chain recombines TRBV7-8 with TRBJ2-7; TRBD1 matches 7 bases. Germline V gene data show CDR1 as SGHVS and CDR2 as FQNEAQ. This CDR3 spans 12 amino acids. V lost 5 bases, J lost 4 bases, and 2 bases stayed unmatched. CDR3 residues: CASSHRGYEQYF. The CDR3 bases are TGTGCCAGCAGCCACAGGGGTTACGAGCAGTACTTC.

The V call is TRBV12-3 or TRBV12-4, the J call TRBJ1-1; tentative D call: TRBD1 (6 bases). The CDR3 is 16 residues long. V lost 5 bases and J 1 base, leaving 17 bases between the germline ends. The CDR3 spells CASSHLRGRGNTEAFF. CDR3 bases: TGTGCCAGCAGTCACCTCCGGGGGCGCGGGAACACTGAAGCTTTCTTT.

A few counts support this clonotype. The chain employs TRBV2 and TRBJ2-2, with TRBD1 matching over 9 bases. The CDR3 totals 16 residues. After removal of 4 bases from V and 6 bases from J, the junction contained 9 bases not matched to a gene. Germline lookup yields CDR1 SNHLY and CDR2 FYNNEI. This CDR3 reads CASSVSRQGEAGELFF. CDR3 DNA sequence: TGTGCCAGCAGTGTATCTAGACAGGGGGAGGCCGGGGAGCTGTTTTTT.

V is TRBV5-1 and J is TRBJ2-3; no clear D. The V and J ends lost 1 base and 3 bases respectively, with 9 bases between them. This CDR3 comprises 14 residues. Germline assignment: CDR1 SGHRS and CDR2 YFSETQ. This chain's CDR3 is CASSLYRLTDTQYF. The CDR3 DNA reads TGCGCCAGCAGCTTGTACAGATTAACAGATACGCAGTATTTT.

The V and J genes are TRBV27 and TRBJ2-5, with TRBD2 matching 12 bases. J was trimmed by 3 bases and V by 5 bases; bases with no gene match: 4. Germline V gene lookup returns CDR1 MNHEY and CDR2 SMNVEV (reference sequence). This CDR3 contains 15 residues. The chain's CDR3 is CASSGLAGTEETQYF. Written as DNA, the CDR3 is TGTGCCAGCAGTGGACTAGCGGGGACTGAAGAGACCCAGTACTTC.

This chain connects TRBV7-2 to TRBJ1-1; D may be TRBD1 (5 bases). This CDR3 contains 14 residues. CDR1 and CDR2 from the germline V gene are SGHTA and FQGNSA. Trimming took 7 bases from V and 1 from J, leaving 13 bases between them. In DNA form, the CDR3 reads TGTGCCAGCATCCATAATAGGGGGAACACTGAAGCTTTCTTT. Residues: CASIHNRGNTEAFF.

The chain links TRBV9 to TRBJ2-7, with D perhaps matching TRBD1 (6 bases). The V gene lost 3 bases and the J gene lost 7 bases, with 17 bases spanning the gap. The germline V gene encodes CDR1 SGDLS and CDR2 YYNGEE. The CDR3 is 14 residues long. The CDR3 DNA sequence: TGTGCCAGCAGCGAGGAGACAGGCCCTCGAGAGCAGTACTTC. Protein sequence: CASSEETGPREQYF.

V usage is TRBV15 and J usage is TRBJ1-2; no firm D call. The germline CDR1 and CDR2 sequences are LNHNV and YYDKDF (reference sequence). This CDR3 is built from 14 residues. Deletions cut 0 bases from V and 2 bases from J, with 7 bases between. In nucleotides, the CDR3 is TGTGCCACCAGCAGAGATACCCGCAACTATGGCTACACCTTC. Its translation: CATSRDTRNYGYTF.

CDR3 DNA: TGTGCCAGCAGTTACCGGGACTATCCTCCAGATACGCAGTATTTT. This translates into CASSYRDYPPDTQYF. This sequence joins TRBV6-2 or TRBV6-3 and TRBJ2-3; 7 nucleotides agree with TRBD2. CDR3 size: 15 residues. Germline V gene data show CDR1 as MNHEY and CDR2 as SVGEGT. J gave up 4 bases and V 2 bases, and 6 bases lay outside the gene matches.